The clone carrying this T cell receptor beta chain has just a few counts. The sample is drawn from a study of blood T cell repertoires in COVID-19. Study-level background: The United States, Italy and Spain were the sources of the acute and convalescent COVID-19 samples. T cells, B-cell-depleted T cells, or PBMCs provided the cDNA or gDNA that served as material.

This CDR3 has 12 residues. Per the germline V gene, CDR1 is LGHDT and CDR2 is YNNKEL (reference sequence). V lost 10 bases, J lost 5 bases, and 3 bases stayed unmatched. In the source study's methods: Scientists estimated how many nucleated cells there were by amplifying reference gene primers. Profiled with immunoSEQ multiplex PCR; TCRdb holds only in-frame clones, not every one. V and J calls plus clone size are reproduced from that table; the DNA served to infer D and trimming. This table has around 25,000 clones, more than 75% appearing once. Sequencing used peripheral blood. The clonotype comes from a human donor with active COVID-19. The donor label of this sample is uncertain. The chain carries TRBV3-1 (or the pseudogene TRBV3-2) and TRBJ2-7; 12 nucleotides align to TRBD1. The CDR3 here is CATGQGAHEQYF. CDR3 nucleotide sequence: TGTGCCACGGGACAGGGGGCTCACGAGCAGTACTTC.